This TCR beta chain derives from a study of blood T cell repertoires in COVID-19. The V and J ends lost 5 bases and 2 bases respectively, with 12 bases between them. In germline, CDR1 is SGHTA, CDR2 FQGNSA. The CDR3 extends over 14 amino acids. Clones were sequenced by immunoSEQ multiplex PCR, and TCRdb holds only the in-frame ones, with some missing. The data contain 110,000 to 150,000 clones, 75% to 90% of them singletons. The V gene is TRBV7-2, the J gene TRBJ1-1, with TRBD1 as a possible D gene (5 bases). The sequence derives from a man aged 50-59 years who had recovered from COVID-19. Input material: PBMCs or T cells enriched from blood (not recorded which). CDR3 loop: CASSPGLYNTEAFF. The CDR3 region has the DNA TGTGCCAGCAGCCCGGGACTCTATAACACTGAAGCTTTCTTT.